The sequence of this TCR beta chain was determined in a study of shared clonotypes between healthy human individuals. Study overall: In total, the donors were two women and a few men aged 18 to 49.

Profiled with immunoSEQ multiplex PCR; TCRdb holds only in-frame clones, not every one. The sample shows some 2.3 million clones, about 92% of them seen only once. Study-wide findings and caveats: Non-shared clonotypes had lower generation probabilities than those shared by all four donors. At large depth, rarefaction still showed sorted-subset sequencing to be incomplete.

Donors, healthy HIV-negative adults, lacked recent acute infections or vaccinations. To note about this clone: The antigen is unknown. Within the sample, other DNA sequences also encode this same CDR3.

The CDR3 is 12 amino acids. V was cut by 2 bases and J by 6 bases, with 4 bases left in between. Germline V CDR1 and CDR2: SGHNT, YENEEA. J is TRBJ2-2 and V is TRBV11-3, with unresolved D. The origin of this receptor is a man aged 18 to 29 in good health. Some clones in this sample may be carry-over from other donors' samples. Sequenced: naive CD4+ T cells from PBMCs. Subset reported: CD45RA+ positively selected. The DNA of the CDR3 is TGTGCCAGCAGCTTATCGGCCGGGGAGCTGTTTTTT. It translates to CASSLSAGELFF.